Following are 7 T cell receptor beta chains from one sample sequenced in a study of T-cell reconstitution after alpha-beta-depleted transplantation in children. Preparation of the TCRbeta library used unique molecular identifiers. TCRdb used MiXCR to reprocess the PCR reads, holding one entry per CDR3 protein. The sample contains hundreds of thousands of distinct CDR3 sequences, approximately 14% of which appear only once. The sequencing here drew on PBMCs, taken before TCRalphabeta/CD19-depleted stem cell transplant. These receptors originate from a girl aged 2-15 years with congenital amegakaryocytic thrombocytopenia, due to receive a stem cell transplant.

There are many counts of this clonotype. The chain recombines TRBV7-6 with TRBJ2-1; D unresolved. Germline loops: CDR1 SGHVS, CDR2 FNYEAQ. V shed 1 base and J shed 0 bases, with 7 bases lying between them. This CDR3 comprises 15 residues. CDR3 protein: CASSLDRSSYNEQFF. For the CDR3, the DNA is TGTGCCAGCAGCTTAGATCGGAGCTCCTACAATGAGCAGTTCTTC.

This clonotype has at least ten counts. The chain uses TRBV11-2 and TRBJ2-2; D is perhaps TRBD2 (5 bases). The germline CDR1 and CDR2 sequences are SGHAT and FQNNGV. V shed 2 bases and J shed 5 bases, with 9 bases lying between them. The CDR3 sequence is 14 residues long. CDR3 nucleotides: TGTGCCAGCAGCTTATTAACGGGGACCGGGGAGCTGTTTTTT. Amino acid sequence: CASSLLTGTGELFF.

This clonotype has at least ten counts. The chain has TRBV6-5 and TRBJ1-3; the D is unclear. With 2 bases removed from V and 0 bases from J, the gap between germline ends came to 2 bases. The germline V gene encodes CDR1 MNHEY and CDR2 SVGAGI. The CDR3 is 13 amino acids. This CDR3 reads CASSYNSGNTIYF. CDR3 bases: TGTGCCAGCAGTTACAACTCTGGAAACACCATATATTTT.

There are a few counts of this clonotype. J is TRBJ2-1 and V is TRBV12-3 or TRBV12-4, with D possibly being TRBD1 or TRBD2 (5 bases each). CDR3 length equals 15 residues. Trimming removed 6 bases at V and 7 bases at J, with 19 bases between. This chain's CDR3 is CASRSGTPKVNEQFF. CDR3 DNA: TGTGCCAGCAGATCCGGGACCCCGAAGGTGAATGAGCAGTTCTTC.

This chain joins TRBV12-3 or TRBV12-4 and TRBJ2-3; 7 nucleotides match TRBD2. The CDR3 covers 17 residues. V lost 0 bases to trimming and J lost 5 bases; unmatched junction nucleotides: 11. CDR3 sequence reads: CASSLAVRLAFGDTQYF. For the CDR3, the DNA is TGTGCCAGCAGTTTAGCAGTAAGACTAGCTTTTGGAGATACGCAGTATTTT.

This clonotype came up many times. The CDR3, as DNA: TGCAGTGCTAGGGAGGGCGCTTCCTCTGGAAACACCATATATTTT. Translation gives CSAREGASSGNTIYF. V usage is TRBV20-1 and J usage is TRBJ1-3; D is unclear. The CDR3 length is 15 residues. V was clipped by 3 bases and J by 0 bases, with 12 bases between them. CDR1 is DFQATT, CDR2 SNEGSKA, per germline (reference sequence).

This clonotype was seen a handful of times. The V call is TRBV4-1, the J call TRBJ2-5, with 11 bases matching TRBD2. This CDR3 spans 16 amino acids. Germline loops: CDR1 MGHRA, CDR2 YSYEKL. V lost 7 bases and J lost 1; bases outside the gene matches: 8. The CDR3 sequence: CASNHLAGGPQETQYF. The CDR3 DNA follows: TGCGCCAGCAACCACCTAGCGGGAGGACCCCAAGAGACCCAGTACTTC.